The 28 T cell receptor beta chains given below trace back to one sample, sequenced in a study of CD8+CD57+ T cells in acquired aplastic anemia. CDR3 and TCR beta VDJ profiling relied on genomic DNA as the template. TCRdb ran MiXCR on the reads and lists one entry per CDR3 protein. The data show 400,000 to 450,000 distinct CDR3 sequences, with 65% to 75% seen just once and 3% to 4.5% held by the top ten. What was sequenced was sorted CD4+, CD8+, or CD8+CD57+ T cells (not recorded which) from PBMCs. These receptors came from a human donor in good health, serving as a control.

This chain links TRBV7-2 with TRBJ2-7; D remains unclear. The CDR3 length is 11 residues. Germline CDR1 reads SGHTA; CDR2 reads FQGNSA. The CDR3 DNA sequence: TGTGCCAGCAGCGACCTCTACGAGCAGTACGTA. Translation: CASSDLYEQYV.

This clonotype showed up many times. The chain is built from TRBV20-1 and TRBJ2-1, with 11 bases that match TRBD2. This CDR3 spans 13 amino acids. The germline CDR1 and CDR2 sequences are DFQATT and SNEGSKA (reference sequence). J lost 6 bases, V lost 5 bases, and 3 bases had no gene match. This chain's CDR3 is CSAASGGFNEQFF. In DNA, the CDR3 is TGCAGTGCTGCTAGCGGGGGGTTCAATGAGCAGTTCTTC.

With respect to this clonotype: At one end, the junction sequence differs from germline, possibly due to a read error. This chain joins TRBV11-3 and TRBJ2-5; D may be TRBD1 (5 bases). This CDR3 has 14 amino acids. The germline V gene encodes CDR1 SGHNT and CDR2 YENEEA. The CDR3 nucleotides read TGTGCCAGCAGCTTAGATCGGCAGGGAAAAAACACGAACTTC. This codes for CASSLDRQGKNTNF.

The chain employs TRBV7-3 and TRBJ1-2; 11 bases fit TRBD1. CDR1 is SGHTA, CDR2 FQGTGA, per germline. J gave up 7 bases and V 5 bases, and 6 bases lay outside the gene matches. The CDR3 length is 14 residues. CDR3 nucleotide sequence: TGTGCCAGCAGCCAAGGACAGGGGGCTGGTGGCTACACCTTC. This sequence encodes CASSQGQGAGGYTF.

CDR3 coding DNA: TGTGCCATTGGACAAGTGAACACTGAAGCTTTCTTT. It encodes CAIGQVNTEAFF. The chain uses TRBV6-5 and TRBJ1-1; possible D gene TRBD1, 5 bases. The CDR3 has 12 residues. V was pared by 10 bases and J by 0 bases, with 9 bases between. The germline CDR1 and CDR2 sequences are MNHEY and SVGAGI.

The genes are TRBV6-2 or TRBV6-3 and TRBJ1-3, with 9 nucleotides matching TRBD1. J was trimmed by 2 bases and V by 7 bases; bases with no gene match: 12. This CDR3 is built from 17 residues. CDR1 and CDR2 from the germline V gene are MNHEY and SVGEGT. The CDR3: CASIDADRGPAGNTIYF. The CDR3 DNA is TGTGCCAGCATAGACGCGGACAGGGGACCGGCTGGAAACACCATATATTTT.

The chain has TRBV5-8 and TRBJ1-2, with a tentative D call TRBD1 (5 bases). V dropped 7 bases and J dropped 6 bases, with 22 bases sitting between them. The V gene's germline CDR1 is SGHTS and CDR2 YDEGEE. This CDR3 is 15 amino acids long. The CDR3 DNA is TGTGCCAGCTCACCATCCTTAGGGGAACACGATGGCTACACCTTC. Translated, it gives CASSPSLGEHDGYTF.

In regard to this clonotype: The conserved final phenylalanine or tryptophan is absent from the CDR3, which likely points to a read error. Because the CDR3's place on the DNA is in doubt, the DNA is left out and the CDR3 is given as listed by TCRdb. This chain joins TRBV7-2 and TRBJ2-5; the listed D gene, TRBD2, was not tested against the DNA. Germline CDR1 SGHTA, CDR2 FQGNSA. The CDR3 spans 13 amino acids, including both terminal residues. The CDR3 protein is CASSLWLAGSTYT.

In its sample, this clonotype was seen a few times. The V gene is TRBV18, the J gene TRBJ1-3; D remains ambiguous. Trimming removed 3 bases from V and 4 bases from J, with 10 bases in between. This CDR3 spans 14 amino acids. Germline values: CDR1 KGHSH, CDR2 LQKENI. Written as DNA, the CDR3 is TGTGCCAGCTCACCCCCTGGTTCGGGAAACACCATATATTTT. Protein sequence: CASSPPGSGNTIYF.

A note on this clonotype: This CDR3 fails to terminate in the conserved phenylalanine or tryptophan, so it likely reflects a read error. The limits of the CDR3 on the DNA are not certain, so only TCRdb's listed CDR3 is given. V usage is TRBV7-9 and J usage is TRBJ2-1; whether TRBD2, the table's D call, matches the DNA was not checked. Per germline, CDR1 SEHNR and CDR2 FQNEAQ (reference sequence). 13 amino acids form the CDR3, both terminal residues included. CDR3 region: CASSLVPGPTGEL.

To note about this clonotype: This may arise from a read error, as a much more abundant clone is one base away. The chain combines TRBV27 with TRBJ2-3, with TRBD2 as a possible D gene (6 bases). Looked up from germline, CDR1 is MNHEY and CDR2 is SMNVEV (reference sequence). The CDR3 is 12 residues long. DNA of the CDR3: TGTGCCAGCAGTTTACCGGGGGTTACGCAGTGTTTT. Translating it yields CASSLPGVTQCF.

The chain recombines TRBV5-1 with TRBJ1-2, with D uncertain. The V end lost 6 bases, the J end lost 3 bases, and 18 bases lay between the germline ends. Germline V lookup: CDR1 SGHRS, CDR2 YFSETQ. This CDR3 contains 15 residues. The CDR3, as DNA: TGCGCCAGCACTACCGAATTGAACACTGACTATGGCTACACCTTC. Translation: CASTTELNTDYGYTF.

Points on this clonotype: The CDR3 carries no conserved terminal phenylalanine or tryptophan, so it likely arises from a read error. The CDR3, as DNA: TGTGCCACCAGCAGGGATCGGACAGGGAATGAAAAACTGTTTTCT. Its protein product is CATSRDRTGNEKLFS. The J gene is TRBJ1-4, the V gene TRBV7-9; 8 bases fit TRBD1. Germline CDR1 SEHNR, CDR2 FQNEAQ (reference sequence). CDR3 length equals 15 residues.

Points on this clonotype: One end of the junction fails to match germline, which may point to a read error. The chain couples TRBV5-1 to TRBJ2-7; D is perhaps TRBD2 (6 bases). The V gene's germline CDR1 is SGHRS and CDR2 YFSETQ. CDR3 length equals 14 residues. The CDR3 nucleotides read TGTGCCAGCAGTGTGGAACCGGGGGACTACGAGCAGTACTTC. This codes for CASSVEPGDYEQYF.

This clonotype has more than one count but fewer than ten. This may arise from a read error, as a much more abundant clone is one base away. J is TRBJ2-3 and V is TRBV6-1; unclear D gene. Trimming stripped 5 bases from V and 3 bases from J, with 9 bases between. The CDR3 has 13 amino acids. CDR1 is MNHNS and CDR2 is SASEGT in the germline V gene. The CDR3: CASSFAETDTQYF. The CDR3 nucleotides read TGTGCCAGCAGTTTTGCGGAAACAGATACGCAGTATTTT.

A remark on this clonotype: Given a much more abundant clone one base away, this may be a read error. The CDR3 loop is CASSPDTAVPHNEQFF. The DNA for the CDR3 is TGCGCCAGCAGCCCAGATACCGCGGTTCCCCACAATGAGCAGTTCTTC. The genes are TRBV4-3 and TRBJ2-1; D gene unclear. The CDR3 loop spans 16 amino acids. V was pared by 4 bases and J by 5 bases, with 18 bases between. The germline V gene encodes CDR1 LGHNA and CDR2 YSLEER.

Remarks on this clonotype: As the CDR3 is not closed by the conserved phenylalanine or tryptophan, this likely results from a read error. The DNA is omitted, as the CDR3 cannot be located on it reliably, and the CDR3 follows TCRdb's listing. V usage is TRBV7-2 and J usage is TRBJ1-5; TRBD1 is taken as the D call from the table, unchecked against the DNA. Including both end residues, the CDR3 is 13 amino acids long. Germline V gives CDR1 SGHTA, CDR2 FQGNSA. CDR3: CASSLGRGGSENT.

As for this clonotype: Mismatch with germline at one junction end may stem from a read error. The J gene is TRBJ1-1, the V gene TRBV5-5; D is uncertain. Germline V CDR1 and CDR2: SGHKS, YYEKEE (reference sequence). The CDR3 is 13 amino acids. In DNA, the CDR3 is TGTGCCAGCAGCCCAAACACGAACCCTGAAGCTTTCTTT. This translates into CASSPNTNPEAFF.

Notes on this clonotype: A junction end diverges from the germline sequence, so it may reflect a read error. The chain joins TRBV7-3 to TRBJ1-6; 9 bases fit TRBD1. CDR3 length equals 15 residues. Per the germline V gene, CDR1 is SGHTA and CDR2 is FQGTGA. In nucleotides, the CDR3 is TGCGCCAGCAGCTCTAATTCGGGACAGGGCGGTCCCCTCCACTTT. Translation: CASSSNSGQGGPLHF.

This clonotype was counted a few times. The gene calls are TRBV6-1 and TRBJ2-5; 8 nucleotides line up with TRBD2. CDR1 and CDR2 from the germline V gene are MNHNS and SASEGT. This CDR3 has 14 residues. The ends lost 11 bases at V and 2 bases at J; junction bases unmatched: 10. CDR3 residues: CASRGAGTQETQYF. DNA of the CDR3: TGTGCCTCGCGGGGGGCAGGGACACAAGAGACCCAGTACTTC.

This rearrangement joins TRBV7-2 to TRBJ1-4, with D unclear. CDR1 and CDR2 (germline): SGHTA, FQGNSA. V was clipped by 2 bases and J by 6 bases, with 7 bases between them. The CDR3 runs 13 residues. This chain's CDR3 is CASSLSTHEKLFF. The CDR3 bases are TGTGCCAGCAGCTTAAGCACCCATGAAAAACTGTTTTTT.

Concerning this clonotype itself: Since no conserved phenylalanine or tryptophan closes the CDR3, a read error is the likely cause. No DNA is shown, since the ends of the CDR3 on it are uncertain; the CDR3 is the one TCRdb lists. J is TRBJ2-7 and V is TRBV14. Germline CDR1 and CDR2: SGHDN and FVKESK. Ends included, the CDR3 has 13 residues. CDR3 sequence: CASSQGQLRAVLL.

This clonotype showed up many times. The V gene is TRBV6-6, the J gene TRBJ2-5, with D hard to call. CDR1 and CDR2 (germline): MNHNY, SVGAGI (reference sequence). The CDR3 runs 15 residues. Trimming shortened V by 4 bases and J by 4 bases, and 16 bases separated the two germline ends. The CDR3 loop reads CASSSARGSIETQYF. CDR3 bases: TGTGCCAGCAGTTCGGCCAGAGGCTCGATAGAGACCCAGTACTTC.

The rearrangement joins TRBV7-3 to TRBJ2-2; 7 nucleotides match TRBD2. The V and J ends lost 5 bases and 5 bases, in that order; junction bases with no gene match: 8. Germline V lookup: CDR1 SGHTA, CDR2 FQGTGA. This CDR3 comprises 15 residues. CDR3 region: CASSAARENTGELFF. In DNA, the CDR3 is TGTGCCAGCAGCGCGGCGCGGGAGAATACCGGGGAGCTGTTTTTT.

With regard to this clonotype: It may be a read error: a sequence one base away is much more abundant. This chain joins TRBV30 and TRBJ1-2; D is perhaps TRBD1 (6 bases). Trimming pared 3 bases from V and 7 bases from J, leaving 24 bases between. Germline CDR1 and CDR2: GTSNPN and SVGIG (reference sequence). The CDR3 spans 16 residues. CDR3 sequence (DNA): TGTGCCTGGAGCGCACCCCGGACAGCGCCTTTCTGTGGCTACACCTTC. Protein product: CAWSAPRTAPFCGYTF.

The rearrangement joins TRBV12-3 or TRBV12-4 to TRBJ2-3; TRBD2 agrees at 9 bases. The CDR3 loop spans 13 amino acids. With V trimmed by 5 bases and J by 14 bases, 11 bases remained unmatched. This CDR3 is CASSPISGGSRYF. In DNA, the CDR3 is TGTGCCAGCAGTCCGATCAGCGGGGGGTCCCGGTATTTT.

This clonotype has ten or more counts. This sequence joins TRBV7-8 and TRBJ2-5; D remains unclear. Germline CDR1 reads SGHVS; CDR2 reads FQNEAQ. Deletions cut 5 bases from V and 3 bases from J, with 4 bases between. CDR3 size: 11 residues. The CDR3 here is CASSPKETQYF. CDR3 bases: TGTGCCAGCAGCCCCAAAGAGACCCAGTACTTC.

This clonotype came up a few times. The chain links TRBV15 to TRBJ1-2; D unresolved. The germline V and J ends were trimmed by 2 bases and 2 bases, with 6 bases remaining between them. Germline V gene sequence: CDR1 LNHNV, CDR2 YYDKDF (reference sequence). The CDR3 loop spans 13 amino acids. The CDR3 reads CATSRQENYGYTF. Here the CDR3 DNA reads TGTGCCACCAGCAGACAGGAGAACTATGGCTACACCTTC.